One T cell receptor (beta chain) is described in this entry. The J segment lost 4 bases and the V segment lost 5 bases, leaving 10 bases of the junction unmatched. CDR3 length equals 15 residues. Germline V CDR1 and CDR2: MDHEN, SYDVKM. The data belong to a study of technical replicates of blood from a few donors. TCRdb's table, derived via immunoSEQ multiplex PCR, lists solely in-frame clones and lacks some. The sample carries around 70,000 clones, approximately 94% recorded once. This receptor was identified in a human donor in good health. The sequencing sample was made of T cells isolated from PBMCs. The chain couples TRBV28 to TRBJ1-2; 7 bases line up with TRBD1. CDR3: CASSLTNPGGYGYTF. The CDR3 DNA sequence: TGTGCCAGCAGTCTAACAAACCCAGGGGGCTATGGCTACACCTTC.